Shown below are 6 T cell receptor beta chains from a single sample sequenced in a study of blood T cell repertoires in COVID-19. Measured with immunoSEQ multiplex PCR; TCRdb has only the in-frame clones, and not every one. The sample includes approximately 240,000 clones, 85% to 90% seen only once; the top ten take roughly 3.3%. The sequenced material came from PBMCs or T cells enriched from blood (not recorded which). These receptors were taken from a woman aged 45-60 years in a cohort exposed to, infected with or recovered from COVID-19 (not recorded which).

The chain joins TRBV4-1 to TRBJ2-7, with 8 positions matching TRBD2. CDR1 is MGHRA and CDR2 is YSYEKL in the germline V gene. This CDR3 has 14 residues. The J segment lost 3 bases and the V segment lost 2 bases, leaving 3 bases of the junction unmatched. CDR3 region: CASSQTGTSYEQYF. Written as DNA, the CDR3 is TGCGCCAGCAGCCAAACCGGGACTAGCTACGAGCAGTACTTC.

J is TRBJ2-7 and V is TRBV10-1, with D perhaps matching TRBD1 (6 bases). The germline V gene has CDR1 WNHNN and CDR2 SYGVQD (reference sequence). This CDR3 has 15 amino acids. Trimming took 2 bases from V and 5 from J, leaving 16 bases between them. Here the CDR3 DNA reads TGCGCCAGCAGTGAGCCGAACAGGGATAGCGACGAGCAGTACTTC. Its protein product is CASSEPNRDSDEQYF.

The chain has TRBV6-5 and TRBJ2-5; TRBD2 might be the D (5 bases). Trimming took off 6 bases at V and 3 bases at J, with 11 bases between the two ends. Germline V gives CDR1 MNHEY, CDR2 SVGAGI. This CDR3 spans 13 amino acids. As DNA, the CDR3 is TGTGCCAGCAGAGGAACGAGGGAAGAGACCCAGTACTTC. It is translated as CASRGTREETQYF.

The chain couples TRBV7-3 to TRBJ2-5; TRBD2 is a possible D gene (5 bases). The V end lost 2 bases, the J end lost 4 bases, and 20 bases lay between the germline ends. The CDR3 extends over 17 amino acids. Germline CDR1 SGHTA, CDR2 FQGTGA. This chain's CDR3 is CASSLSASRIARETQYF. For the CDR3, the DNA is TGTGCCAGCAGCTTATCCGCTTCTAGAATAGCGCGAGAGACCCAGTACTTC.

This sequence joins TRBV9 and TRBJ1-4; TRBD1 matches 7 bases. Trimming removed 3 bases from V and 0 bases from J; junction bases left unmatched: 2. The CDR3 has 15 residues. Germline CDR1 reads SGDLS; CDR2 reads YYNGEE. This CDR3 reads CASSAQGATNEKLFF. The CDR3 region has the DNA TGTGCCAGCAGCGCTCAGGGGGCAACTAATGAAAAACTGTTTTTT.

The gene calls are TRBV14 and TRBJ1-2, with 7 bases matching TRBD1. The CDR3 extends over 15 amino acids. J lost 5 bases, V lost 0 bases, and 6 bases had no gene match. Germline loops: CDR1 SGHDN, CDR2 FVKESK. The CDR3 nucleotides are TGTGCCAGCAGCCAAGATGAAGGGGGCGGTTATGGCTACACCTTC. Translation gives CASSQDEGGGYGYTF.